Listed here is a single TCR beta chain. This entry belongs to a study of lymphopenia after photon versus proton radiotherapy. The germline V gene encodes CDR1 MNHEY and CDR2 SMNVEV (reference sequence). This CDR3 comprises 16 residues. Germline trimming cut 4 bases from V and 3 bases from J; bases unmatched to any gene: 5. TCRdb's copy holds only in-frame clones and misses some; the assay was immunoSEQ multiplex PCR. This table holds 150,000 to 200,000 clones, less than 90% found once. The sequenced sample was peripheral blood, obtained from a patient treated with photon-based radiotherapy. The TCR was taken from a man aged 50 to 60 with gastric cancer. V is TRBV27 and J is TRBJ2-5; 13 nucleotides align to TRBD2. The CDR3 here is CASSSGLAGSEETQYF. The CDR3 DNA follows: TGTGCCAGCAGTTCGGGACTAGCGGGATCGGAAGAGACCCAGTACTTC.